The 10 T cell receptor beta chains below come from one sample, sequenced in a study of regulatory T cells in long-lasting Graves disease (TCRdb year 2021). Library preparation used multiplex PCR. TCRdb shows the sequencer as Illumina HiSeq 4000. TCR beta libraries were built with iRepertoire HTBI primers and Arm-PCR amplification of CDR3 regions. TCRdb reanalyzed the raw reads on its own, using fastp at Q25 for trimming and MiXCR for clone calling, and kept in-frame beta chains. Identical CDR3 proteins give one entry, which carries the most common genes and DNA. The sample table contains 300,000 to 500,000 distinct CDR3 sequences; only one count was recorded for around 20% of them. The ten largest clones capture about 20% of the sample. The sample's time point label, in plain terms: persistent/refractory GD, antithyroid drugs over 5 years with positive TRAb. For both TCR sequencing and RNA sequencing, RNA was extracted from PBMCs in TRIzol.

Material: peripheral blood mononuclear cells (PBMCs), obtained when the disease was refractory, from a patient treated with antithyroid drugs. The receptors originated from a female donor with Graves disease.

The J gene is TRBJ1-6, the V gene TRBV27; D gene unclear. Germline V lookup: CDR1 MNHEY, CDR2 SMNVEV (reference sequence). Between the trimmed V and J ends, which lost 3 bases and 6 bases, there was a span of 6 bases. There are 13 residues in the CDR3. As DNA, the CDR3 is TGTGCCAGCAGTTTGATTAGTAATTCACCCCTCCACTTT. This gives the protein CASSLISNSPLHF.

This clonotype was seen a handful of times. The rearrangement links TRBV20-1 to TRBJ1-1; no firm D call. The CDR3 loop spans 14 amino acids. The germline V gene has CDR1 DFQATT and CDR2 SNEGSKA (reference sequence). V was clipped by 3 bases and J by 0 bases, with 11 bases between them. The CDR3 DNA follows: TGCAGTGCTAGTGACCTCAAGCTGAACACTGAAGCTTTCTTT. This sequence encodes CSASDLKLNTEAFF.

The V and J genes are TRBV10-3 and TRBJ2-7, with D tentatively TRBD2 (6 bases). V gave up 3 bases and J gave up 0 bases, with 12 bases separating them. The CDR3 length is 15 residues. Germline lookup yields CDR1 ENHRY and CDR2 SYGVKD. CDR3 in DNA: TGTGCCATCAGTGATGGAGGGGACCTCTCCTACGAGCAGTACTTC. Its protein is CAISDGGDLSYEQYF.

This clonotype was recorded many times. V usage is TRBV3-1 and J usage is TRBJ2-5; 15 bases are a match to TRBD2. Germline V gives CDR1 LGHDT, CDR2 YNNKEL (reference sequence). Trimming took 3 bases from V and 5 from J; bases not matched to a gene: 4. This CDR3 has 16 residues. Here the CDR3 DNA reads TGTGCCAGCAGCCAGGGACTAGCGGGAGGAGTGGAGACCCAGTACTTC. It codes for CASSQGLAGGVETQYF.

Many counts were recorded for this clonotype. This rearrangement joins TRBV12-3 or TRBV12-4 to TRBJ2-7; 9 bases map to TRBD2. The CDR3 is 14 residues long. The trim removed 6 bases at V and 0 bases at J, leaving 3 bases unmatched. The CDR3, as DNA: TGTGCCAGCAGGAGTAGCGGGAGCTCCTACGAGCAGTACTTC. Encoded protein: CASRSSGSSYEQYF.

The chain has TRBV11-2 and TRBJ2-2; 10 nucleotides align to TRBD2. The J segment lost 5 bases and the V segment lost 5 bases, leaving 8 bases of the junction unmatched. Germline V CDR1 and CDR2: SGHAT, FQNNGV. The CDR3 consists of 16 residues. The CDR3 DNA is TGTGCCAGCAGCCCATTTGGACTAGCGGATACCGGGGAGCTGTTTTTT. It yields the protein CASSPFGLADTGELFF.

This chain joins TRBV14 and TRBJ1-1; the D is unclear. The CDR3 covers 15 residues. The germline gives CDR1 SGHDN, CDR2 FVKESK. Trimming stripped 0 bases from V and 0 bases from J, with 8 bases between. The CDR3: CASSQDSWMNTEAFF. The CDR3 bases are TGTGCCAGCAGCCAAGATAGTTGGATGAACACTGAAGCTTTCTTT.

Ten or more counts support this clonotype. The chain uses TRBV27 and TRBJ1-1; no clear D. The CDR3 runs to 13 residues. Per the germline V gene, CDR1 is MNHEY and CDR2 is SMNVEV (reference sequence). The germline V and J ends were trimmed by 2 bases and 4 bases, with 8 bases remaining between them. As DNA, the CDR3 is TGTGCCAGCAGTTTAGTGGAAGGCACTGAAGCTTTCTTT. It yields the protein CASSLVEGTEAFF.

The chain recombines TRBV19 with TRBJ2-2; 12 nucleotides align to TRBD2. Trimming removed 5 bases from V and 4 bases from J; junction bases left unmatched: 2. The CDR3 is 15 residues long. The V gene's germline CDR1 is LNHDA and CDR2 SQIVND (reference sequence). The CDR3 nucleotides read TGTGCCAGTAGTCCTAGCGGGAGGGGCACCGGGGAGCTGTTTTTT. Amino acid sequence: CASSPSGRGTGELFF.

This clonotype has ten or more counts. CDR3 in amino acids: CASSSGTEPREQYF. CDR3 sequence (DNA): TGTGCCAGCAGTTCTGGGACTGAGCCTAGGGAGCAGTACTTC. The chain combines TRBV28 with TRBJ2-7, with a tentative D call TRBD2 (6 bases). V was trimmed by 4 bases and J by 7 bases, leaving 17 bases between them. There are 14 residues in the CDR3. Germline V gene lookup returns CDR1 MDHEN and CDR2 SYDVKM.